The present entry profiles one T cell receptor beta chain with its context. No antigen is known for it. No base-level quality is on record; no much larger clone is a single base apart. This entry is derived from a study of blood T cell repertoires in COVID-19 (dated by TCRdb to the early 2020s). For context, the study as a whole: Samples covering the acute and convalescent phases of COVID-19 were provided by collaborators in the United States, Italy and Spain. Subjects who had been exposed to COVID-19, were actively infected with it, or had recovered from it provided the deeply sampled blood TCRbeta repertoires that made up the dataset. The prospective study material was composed of cDNA or gDNA derived from T cells, B-cell-depleted T cells, or PBMCs. Where available, HLA class I and class II types were taken from metadata supplied by the sample provider and were not determined by assay-based typing. A de-identified subject ID, COVID-19 status, age in years and sex were almost always included in the sample metadata. Samples came from the ongoing ImmuneRACE study (first 160 participants) plus 1,254 subjects from 6 global collaborators. The repertoires were released in a freely available public database intended as a resource for research on the immune response to SARS-CoV-2. The research as a whole found: The amount of clinical and demographic metadata varied by source and participant and was provided uncurated.

The immunoSEQ Assay, a bias-controlled multiplex PCR, was used to amplify TCRbeta CDR3 regions from genomic DNA. Per the source publication's procedure: The number of nucleated cells in each sample was estimated from the amplification of reference gene primers within the assay. To quantify the absolute abundance of each unique TCRbeta CDR3 rearrangement, sequence reads were collapsed and filtered. Productive Simpson clonality was computed per sample as the square root of Simpson's diversity index over productive rearrangements. TCRdb's version of the immuneACCESS table is confined to in-frame rearrangements and falls short of the full clone set. An unresolved V gene accounts for under half of the shortfall where checked; the remainder is of unknown origin. The V and J calls and the clone size are those of that table, but D and trimming were determined from the DNA. Present in this sample are 200,000 to 250,000 clones, around 90% of which were seen just once. Roughly 2.6% of the sample goes to the ten largest clones.

CDR1 and CDR2, looked up from the germline V gene, are SNHLY and FYNNEI. Spanning cysteine to phenylalanine, the CDR3 consists of 13 amino acids. Left in the record is the CDR3 DNA by itself, 39 bases read in frame from the first base. Trimming costs V 3 bases and J 1 base, and their ends lie 6 bases apart. In Seattle, one collaborating source enrolled patients while the infection was active and tracked those patients longitudinally over the course of disease. The collaborating institutions used their own protocols to collect whole blood in K2EDTA tubes. For TCRbeta analysis, collaborators shipped samples in one of three forms: frozen whole blood, isolated PBMCs, or DNA extracted from either of those sample types.

The chain employs TRBV2 and TRBJ1-1; TRBD1 might be the D gene, on 5 matching bases. The sequencing input was peripheral blood. This TCR derives from a man aged 30 to 45 with COVID-19, enrolled during active disease. The DNA sequence is given as TGTGCCAGCAGTGACACAGGGAACACTGAAGCTTTCTTT. Its translation reads: CASSDTGNTEAFF.